These 30 T cell receptor beta chains were sequenced from one sample in a study of T cell responses to AZD1222 COVID-19 vaccine. Clones were read by immunoSEQ multiplex PCR, and TCRdb kept only the in-frame ones, dropping some. The sample records under 140,000 clones, about 94% being singletons. The material sequenced was peripheral blood, taken 28 days after the second AZD1222 dose. The receptor source for this set is an adult who received the AZD1222 COVID-19 vaccine.

The chain uses TRBV7-7 and TRBJ2-6; D call uncertain. CDR3 length: 13 amino acids. V gave up 3 bases and J gave up 2 bases, with 2 bases separating them. CDR1 is SSHAT, CDR2 FNYEAQ, per germline (reference sequence). CDR3 DNA: TGTGCCAGCAGCTTGGCTGGGGCCAACGTCCTGACTTTC. The encoded protein is CASSLAGANVLTF.

The chain employs TRBV5-1 and TRBJ2-1, with 9 bases matching TRBD2. J was trimmed by 7 bases and V by 0 bases; bases with no gene match: 2. CDR3 size: 14 residues. The germline V gene encodes CDR1 SGHRS and CDR2 YFSETQ. CDR3: CASSLGLAVNEQFF. In nucleotides, the CDR3 is TGCGCCAGCAGCTTGGGACTAGCGGTGAATGAGCAGTTCTTC.

The chain combines TRBV9 with TRBJ1-1; 10 nucleotides agree with TRBD1. J lost 2 bases, V lost 3 bases, and 7 bases had no gene match. The germline V gene encodes CDR1 SGDLS and CDR2 YYNGEE. The CDR3 loop spans 16 amino acids. The CDR3 is CASSEGTGAKNTEAFF. The CDR3 coding sequence is TGTGCCAGCAGCGAGGGGACAGGGGCCAAAAACACTGAAGCTTTCTTT.

This rearrangement joins TRBV5-6 to TRBJ2-7, with 9 bases fitting TRBD2. The junction had 5 bases not matched to a gene; V was cut back by 2 bases and J by 2 bases. Germline CDR1 and CDR2: SGHDT and YYEEEE. The CDR3 length is 15 residues. The CDR3: CASSFGLAFTYEQYF. CDR3 bases: TGTGCCAGCAGCTTCGGACTAGCGTTCACCTACGAGCAGTACTTC. Using reference TRBV5-6 and TRBJ2-7 for the parts outside the CDR3, the full variable domain is DAGVTQSPTHLIKTRGQQVTLRCSPKSGHDTVSWYQQALGQGPQFIFQYYEEEERQRGNFPDRFSGHQFPNYSSELNVNALLLGDSALYLCASSFGLAFTYEQYFGPGTRLTVT.

The chain carries TRBV3-1 (or the pseudogene TRBV3-2) and TRBJ1-6, with unresolved D. The V gene's germline CDR1 is LGHDT and CDR2 YNNKEL (reference sequence). V was cut by 8 bases and J by 6 bases, with 14 bases left in between. CDR3 length: 14 amino acids. The CDR3 here is CASSIIASNSPLHF. CDR3 bases: TGTGCCAGCTCCATAATAGCATCTAATTCACCCCTCCACTTT.

The chain recombines TRBV9 with TRBJ1-1; tentatively, D is TRBD1 (6 bases). There are 16 residues in the CDR3. In germline, CDR1 is SGDLS, CDR2 YYNGEE. V was cut by 4 bases and J by 1 base, with 17 bases left in between. CDR3 protein: CASSPLQGIPNTEAFF. The CDR3 nucleotides are TGTGCCAGCAGCCCCCTCCAGGGGATCCCGAACACTGAAGCTTTCTTT.

The chain has TRBV5-1 and TRBJ2-7, with D maybe TRBD1 (7 bases). The CDR3 length is 15 residues. Looked up from germline, CDR1 is SGHRS and CDR2 is YFSETQ. Trimming left V 2 bases short and J 4 bases short, with 16 bases between. CDR3 nucleotides: TGCGCCAGCAGCTTTCAGGGGGGAAGTGTTTACGAGCAGTACTTC. Encoded protein: CASSFQGGSVYEQYF.

The chain is built from TRBV4-1 and TRBJ2-7; TRBD2 aligns across 7 bases. This CDR3 comprises 14 residues. Germline V CDR1 and CDR2: MGHRA, YSYEKL. The ends lost 4 bases at V and 4 bases at J; junction bases unmatched: 7. CDR3 region: CASSPSLGGYEQYF. DNA of the CDR3: TGCGCCAGCAGCCCAAGTTTGGGGGGGTACGAGCAGTACTTC.

The V and J genes are TRBV6-6 and TRBJ2-3, with D possibly matching TRBD1 (6 bases). The length of the CDR3 is 16 residues. V lost 5 bases and J 1 base, leaving 16 bases between the germline ends. From germline, CDR1 is MNHNY and CDR2 SVGAGI (reference sequence). CDR3 coding DNA: TGTGCCAGCAGTCATATAGGGGGTAGGGGCACAGATACGCAGTATTTT. Its protein is CASSHIGGRGTDTQYF.

CDR3 amino acids: CASRAPGLALYEQYF. CDR3 nucleotide sequence: TGTGCCAGCAGGGCCCCAGGGCTAGCCCTCTACGAGCAGTACTTC. This chain joins TRBV6-5 and TRBJ2-7; either TRBD1 or TRBD2 may fit D (5 bases each). CDR1 and CDR2 (germline): MNHEY, SVGAGI. With 6 bases removed from V and 3 bases from J, the gap between germline ends came to 18 bases. CDR3 length: 15 amino acids.

This chain's CDR3 is CASSFGGGGRNTIYF. DNA for the CDR3: TGTGCCAGCAGTTTTGGGGGAGGAGGAAGAAACACCATATATTTT. The rearrangement links TRBV6-5 to TRBJ1-3; maybe TRBD1 (5 bases). Germline V gene sequence: CDR1 MNHEY, CDR2 SVGAGI. There are 15 residues in the CDR3. The germline V and J ends were trimmed by 4 bases and 5 bases, with 15 bases remaining between them.

This chain connects TRBV5-1 to TRBJ2-5; maybe TRBD1 (5 bases). The germline V gene has CDR1 SGHRS and CDR2 YFSETQ. V shed 2 bases and J shed 3 bases, with 14 bases lying between them. This CDR3 spans 15 amino acids. This CDR3 reads CASSFNGAGEETQYF. Here the CDR3 DNA reads TGCGCCAGCAGCTTCAATGGGGCCGGAGAAGAGACCCAGTACTTC.

This clone was observed a single time. The chain combines TRBV11-3 with TRBJ1-2, with TRBD1 as a possible D gene (5 bases). V was shortened by 2 bases and J by 1 base, with 8 bases between the two germline ends. This CDR3 contains 14 residues. CDR1 is SGHNT and CDR2 is YENEEA in the germline V gene. The CDR3 region has the DNA TGTGCCAGCAGCTTAAACAGGAATAACTATGGCTACACCTTC. It specifies CASSLNRNNYGYTF.

In its sample, this clone was seen once. This chain joins TRBV28 and TRBJ1-3; the match to TRBD1 covers 9 bases. The CDR3 runs to 14 residues. V was clipped by 6 bases and J by 8 bases; unmatched bases: 8. CDR1 MDHEN and CDR2 SYDVKM come from the germline V gene. CDR3 DNA: TGTGCCAGCAGAGGACAGGGGTTAGGAGACACCATATATTTT. Its protein is CASRGQGLGDTIYF.

The chain recombines TRBV7-9 with TRBJ1-5; 10 bases are shared with TRBD1. J gave up 2 bases and V 4 bases, and 5 bases lay outside the gene matches. This CDR3 spans 16 amino acids. Germline V gene data show CDR1 as SEHNR and CDR2 as FQNEAQ (reference sequence). The CDR3, as DNA: TGTGCCAGCAGCTCCCGGGACAGGGGAGGCAATCAGCCCCAGCATTTT. Its protein product is CASSSRDRGGNQPQHF. Using reference TRBV7-9 and TRBJ1-5 for the parts outside the CDR3, the full variable domain is DTGVSQNPRHKITKRGQNVTFRCDPISEHNRLYWYRQTLGQGPEFLTYFQNEAQLEKSRLLSDRFSAERPKGSFSTLEIQRTEQGDSAMYLCASSSRDRGGNQPQHFGDGTRLSIL.

This chain connects TRBV28 to TRBJ2-4; TRBD1 aligns across 7 bases. Per germline, CDR1 MDHEN and CDR2 SYDVKM. Trimming removed 8 bases from V and 7 bases from J; junction bases left unmatched: 8. This CDR3 has 13 residues. The CDR3 DNA follows: TGTGCCAGCGAGGACAGGAGCTCTAACATTCAGTACTTC. It encodes CASEDRSSNIQYF.

The chain has TRBV11-2 and TRBJ1-2, with D hard to call. The CDR3 sequence is 13 residues long. The germline V gene encodes CDR1 SGHAT and CDR2 FQNNGV. V was pared by 1 base and J by 2 bases, with 5 bases between. CDR3 amino acids: CASSLGQNYGYTF. CDR3 sequence (DNA): TGTGCCAGCAGCTTAGGGCAGAACTATGGCTACACCTTC.

The rearrangement joins TRBV6-5 to TRBJ1-3; D is unclear. The CDR3 sequence is 13 residues long. Germline CDR1 MNHEY, CDR2 SVGAGI. V was trimmed by 6 bases and J by 2 bases, leaving 8 bases between them. CDR3 region: CASRFTAGNTIYF. The CDR3 coding sequence is TGTGCCAGCAGATTCACAGCTGGAAACACCATATATTTT.

The J gene is TRBJ1-2, the V gene TRBV7-9, with TRBD1 matching 7 bases. From germline, CDR1 is SEHNR and CDR2 FQNEAQ (reference sequence). V was clipped by 6 bases and J by 4 bases; unmatched bases: 8. This CDR3 is 14 amino acids long. CDR3 in DNA: TGTGCCAGCAGGGGGGACGGACAGGCCTATGGCTACACCTTC. Protein sequence: CASRGDGQAYGYTF. The full variable domain, in which reference TRBV7-9 and TRBJ1-2 provide the parts outside the CDR3, is DTGVSQNPRHKITKRGQNVTFRCDPISEHNRLYWYRQTLGQGPEFLTYFQNEAQLEKSRLLSDRFSAERPKGSFSTLEIQRTEQGDSAMYLCASRGDGQAYGYTFGSGTRLTVV.

The rearrangement joins TRBV4-2 to TRBJ1-1, with D unclear. This CDR3 is 16 amino acids long. Germline V gene sequence: CDR1 LGHNA, CDR2 YNFKEQ. The V and J ends lost 5 bases and 0 bases respectively, with 16 bases between them. In nucleotides, the CDR3 is TGTGCCAGCAGCTCTTGGGCAGGAAACATGAACACTGAAGCTTTCTTT. Its translation is CASSSWAGNMNTEAFF.

CDR3 coding DNA: TGTGCCAGCAGCCGCATCGGGAACACTGAAGCTTTCTTT. This codes for CASSRIGNTEAFF. The chain employs TRBV27 and TRBJ1-1; D call uncertain. The CDR3 is made up of 13 amino acids. Per the germline V gene, CDR1 is MNHEY and CDR2 is SMNVEV (reference sequence). V was cut by 6 bases and J by 1 base, with 9 bases left in between.

The chain combines TRBV7-6 with TRBJ2-7; D gene ambiguous. V lost 1 base to trimming and J lost 2 bases, with 12 bases between them. Germline CDR1 and CDR2: SGHVS and FNYEAQ. This CDR3 region has 15 residues. CDR3 sequence (DNA): TGTGCCAGCAGCTTAGACCTAGTCGCGACCTACGAGCAGTACTTC. Encoded protein: CASSLDLVATYEQYF.

CDR3 sequence: CASSFLQTGGETQYF. The CDR3 DNA is TGTGCCAGCAGCTTCCTCCAAACAGGGGGAGAGACCCAGTACTTC. V gene TRBV7-9 combines with J gene TRBJ2-5, with 8 bases fitting TRBD1. Germline V CDR1 and CDR2: SEHNR, FQNEAQ (reference sequence). The CDR3 runs to 15 residues. Losses at the gene ends were 3 bases for V and 4 bases for J; bases not matched to a gene: 7.

The chain links TRBV5-8 to TRBJ2-2; D is possibly TRBD1 (5 bases). Germline values: CDR1 SGHTS, CDR2 YDEGEE. Trimming took off 2 bases at V and 6 bases at J, with 20 bases between the two ends. This CDR3 is built from 17 residues. As DNA, the CDR3 is TGTGCCAGCAGCTTTGAGCTCGCGGCAAGGGGCCCCGGGGAGCTGTTTTTT. This gives the protein CASSFELAARGPGELFF.

V gene TRBV2 combines with J gene TRBJ1-6; 7 bases are a match to TRBD1. From germline, CDR1 is SNHLY and CDR2 FYNNEI. The J segment lost 7 bases and the V segment lost 8 bases, leaving 11 bases of the junction unmatched. This CDR3 contains 15 residues. CDR3 region: CASGREGTVNSPLHF. In DNA, the CDR3 is TGTGCCAGCGGTCGAGAAGGGACAGTGAATTCACCCCTCCACTTT. Full variable domain (remainder filled in from reference TRBV2 and TRBJ1-6): EPEVTQTPSHQVTQMGQEVILRCVPISNHLYFYWYRQILGQKVEFLVSFYNNEISEKSEIFDDQFSVERPDGSNFTLKIRSTKLEDSAMYFCASGREGTVNSPLHFGNGTRLTVT.

This sequence joins TRBV10-2 and TRBJ2-7; the D is unclear. V was shortened by 2 bases and J by 4 bases, with 6 bases between the two germline ends. The CDR3 totals 12 residues. The germline CDR1 and CDR2 sequences are WSHSY and SAAADI. In nucleotides, the CDR3 is TGCGCCAGCAGTGAGCGGAAGTACGAGCAGTACTTC. Amino acids: CASSERKYEQYF.

A few counts support this clone. The CDR3 nucleotides are TGCGCCAGCAGCGGAGACAGGGACCCCTACGAGCAGTACTTC. Translated: CASSGDRDPYEQYF. This chain uses TRBV5-1 with TRBJ2-7; 7 nucleotides match TRBD1. With V trimmed by 4 bases and J by 2 bases, 6 bases remained unmatched. This CDR3 region has 14 residues. Germline CDR1 SGHRS, CDR2 YFSETQ.

The CDR3 here is CASSSGQTYEQYF. DNA for the CDR3: TGTGCCAGCAGTTCTGGACAGACCTACGAGCAGTACTTC. The chain joins TRBV6-5 to TRBJ2-7; a weak D match, TRBD1 (6 bases). Germline loops: CDR1 MNHEY, CDR2 SVGAGI. With 4 bases removed from V and 2 bases from J, the gap between germline ends came to 9 bases. This CDR3 comprises 13 residues.

The chain joins TRBV10-3 to TRBJ2-5; D remains unclear. The CDR3 is made up of 12 amino acids. The V gene lost 0 bases and the J gene lost 5 bases, with 4 bases spanning the gap. The germline gives CDR1 ENHRY, CDR2 SYGVKD. DNA of the CDR3: TGTGCCATCAGTGAGTCGCGGGAGACCCAGTACTTC. It codes for CAISESRETQYF.

The V call is TRBV15, the J call TRBJ1-4; 7 bases are a match to TRBD1. With 6 bases clipped from V and 2 bases from J, the junction kept 3 bases outside the gene matches. There are 14 residues in the CDR3. Germline-derived CDR1 and CDR2 are LNHNV and YYDKDF (reference sequence). As DNA, the CDR3 is TGTGCCACCAGAACAGGGGACACTAATGAAAAACTGTTTTTT. Its translation is CATRTGDTNEKLFF. Complete variable domain (other parts from reference TRBV15 and TRBJ1-4): DAMVIQNPRYQVTQFGKPVTLSCSQTLNHNVMYWYQQKSSQAPKLLFHYYDKDFNNEADTPDNFQSRRPNTSFCFLDIRSPGLGDTAMYLCATRTGDTNEKLFFGSGTQLSVL.